The TCR beta chain under discussion was sequenced for a study of cytomegalovirus exposure and HLA in healthy donors. Findings and limits, study-wide: It was reported that the classifier diagnosed cytomegalovirus status with high specificity and sensitivity in both the original and validation cohorts. The study put about 180 TCR beta chains on its list as cytomegalovirus-associated.

The CDR3 loop spans 17 amino acids. CDR1 and CDR2 (germline): SQVTM, ANQGSEA. The junction had 9 bases not matched to a gene; V was cut back by 6 bases and J by 1 base. On this clone itself: Its antigen remains unknown.

This table comes from immunoSEQ multiplex PCR, and its TCRdb copy is limited to in-frame clones, with some not included. The profile shows around 95,000 clones, 85% of them singletons. This TCR came from a man aged 18 to 29 in good health and CMV-seropositive. The specimen sequenced was PBMCs. The chain joins TRBV29-1 to TRBJ2-3, with TRBD2 identical over 14 bases. CDR3 in DNA: TGCAGCGTCGCCGGGACTAGCGGGAGTTCTGGCACAGATACGCAGTATTTT. Translating gives CSVAGTSGSSGTDTQYF.